The clone carrying this T cell receptor beta chain appeared a few times. Its target is unknown. Amplification targeted TCR beta CDR3 regions from RNA transcripts. First-round RT-PCR targeting the TCR CDR3 was performed with the HTBI primer set. Each CDR3 protein is one row after TCRdb ran MiXCR on the multiplex PCR reads. The table has about 360,000 distinct CDR3 sequences, roughly 25% seen once; the top ten hold around 70%. This sample was included in a study of T cells in Graves' hyperthyroidism and ophthalmopathy. The study defined stable Graves' hyperthyroidism as no ophthalmopathy progression within 18 months. The hyperthyroidism patients had all been newly diagnosed, and their disease duration was under 2 months. Their ages ranged from 18 to 65 years. General study points: Most expanded thyroid clonotypes above 0.001 also appeared in blood.

The CDR3 length is 13 residues. The germline V and J ends were trimmed by 4 bases and 0 bases, with 7 bases remaining between them. Germline V gene data show CDR1 as SQVTM and CDR2 as ANQGSEA. The V call is TRBV29-1, the J call TRBJ2-4; D remains unclear. This clonotype was sampled from a man aged 45 to 65 with Graves' hyperthyroidism. The sample consisted of blood. In DNA form, the CDR3 reads TGCAGCGTTGTTCAGTTAGCCAAAAACATTCAGTACTTC. This codes for CSVVQLAKNIQYF.